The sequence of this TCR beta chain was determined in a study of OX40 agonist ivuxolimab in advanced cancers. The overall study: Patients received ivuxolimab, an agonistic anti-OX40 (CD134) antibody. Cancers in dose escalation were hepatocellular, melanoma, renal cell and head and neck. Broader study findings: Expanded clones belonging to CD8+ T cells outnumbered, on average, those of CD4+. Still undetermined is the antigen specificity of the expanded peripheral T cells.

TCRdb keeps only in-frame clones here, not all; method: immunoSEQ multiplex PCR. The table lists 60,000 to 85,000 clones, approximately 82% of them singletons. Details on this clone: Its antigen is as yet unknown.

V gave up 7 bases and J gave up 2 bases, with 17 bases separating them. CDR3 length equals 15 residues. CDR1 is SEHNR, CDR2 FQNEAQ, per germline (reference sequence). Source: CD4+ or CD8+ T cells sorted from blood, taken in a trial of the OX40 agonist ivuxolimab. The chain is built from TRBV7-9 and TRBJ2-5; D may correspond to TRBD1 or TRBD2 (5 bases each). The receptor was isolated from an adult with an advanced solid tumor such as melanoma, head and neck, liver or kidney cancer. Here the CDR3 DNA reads TGTGCCAGCACACCGGGGCCCAGGGAACAAGAGACCCAGTACTTC. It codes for CASTPGPREQETQYF.